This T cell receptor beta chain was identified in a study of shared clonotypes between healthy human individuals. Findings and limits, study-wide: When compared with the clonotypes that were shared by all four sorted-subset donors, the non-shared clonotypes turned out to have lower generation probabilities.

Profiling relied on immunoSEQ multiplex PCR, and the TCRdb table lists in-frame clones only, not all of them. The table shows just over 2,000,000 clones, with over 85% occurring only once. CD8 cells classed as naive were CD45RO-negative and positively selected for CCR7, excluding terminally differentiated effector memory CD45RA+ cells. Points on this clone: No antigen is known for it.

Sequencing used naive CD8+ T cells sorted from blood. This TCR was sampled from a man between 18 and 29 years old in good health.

This chain's CDR3 is CASSSPRDSNFYEQYF. The CDR3 DNA reads TGTGCCAGCAGCTCCCCTCGGGACTCAAATTTCTACGAGCAGTACTTC. The chain employs TRBV7-2 and TRBJ2-7; D might be TRBD2 (6 bases). V was cut by 4 bases and J by 3 bases, with 19 bases left in between. Germline V gene data show CDR1 as SGHTA and CDR2 as FQGNSA. CDR3 length: 16 amino acids.